This T cell receptor beta chain was observed in a study of molecular identifiers for immune sequencing clone quantification. Whole-study context: The replicate experiment used RNA from roughly 20,000 or 100,000 naive CD8 cells. This RNA was split into five aliquots, and four of them were sequenced. Study results and limitations: Over 98% of effector molecules, yet under 1% of naive-cell molecules, were held by clones above 20 RNA copies.

For naive CD8 T cells, sorting used the CD8+CD4-CCR7+CD45RA+ phenotype. Listed TCR primers, together with previously described methods, were used for the bulk TCR libraries. TCRdb re-called the PCR reads through MiXCR, storing one row per CDR3 protein. Of a few hundred thousand distinct CDR3 sequences in the sample, roughly 26% are singletons; the top ten hold just over 0.75%. Of note for this clonotype: Its antigen is unknown.

Sequences were obtained from naive CD8+ T cells from blood, with Jurkat cell RNA spiked in. The subset: FACS-sorted CD8+CD4-CCR7+CD45RA+ naive T cells. This receptor was taken from a human donor in good health. Some libraries in this study had Jurkat cell RNA spiked in.

The CDR3, as DNA: TGCAGTGCTAGAGGGGGGCGGACGACACAGTATTTT. It is translated as CSARGGRTTQYF. The chain joins TRBV20-1 to TRBJ2-3, with a weak D call TRBD1 (6 bases). The V end was cut by 1 base, the J end by 12 bases, with 14 bases between. Germline CDR1 is DFQATT and CDR2 is SNEGSKA (reference sequence). This CDR3 is built from 12 residues.